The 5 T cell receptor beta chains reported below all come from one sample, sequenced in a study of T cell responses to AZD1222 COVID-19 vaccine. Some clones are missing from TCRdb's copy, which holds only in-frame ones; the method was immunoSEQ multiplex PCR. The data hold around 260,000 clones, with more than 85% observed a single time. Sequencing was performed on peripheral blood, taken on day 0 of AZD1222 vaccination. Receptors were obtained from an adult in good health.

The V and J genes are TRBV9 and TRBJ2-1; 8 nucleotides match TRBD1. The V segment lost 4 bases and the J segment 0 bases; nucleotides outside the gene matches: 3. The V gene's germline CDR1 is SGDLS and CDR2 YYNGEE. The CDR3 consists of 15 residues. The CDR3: CASSLGQDSYNEQFF. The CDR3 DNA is TGTGCCAGCAGCCTGGGACAGGACTCCTACAATGAGCAGTTCTTC.

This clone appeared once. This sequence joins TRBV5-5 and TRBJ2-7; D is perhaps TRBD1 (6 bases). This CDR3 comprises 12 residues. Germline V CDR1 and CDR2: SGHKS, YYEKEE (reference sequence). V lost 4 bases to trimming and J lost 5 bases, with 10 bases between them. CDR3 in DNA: TGTGCCAGCAGCGAAGGACAGAACGAGCAGTACTTC. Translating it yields CASSEGQNEQYF.

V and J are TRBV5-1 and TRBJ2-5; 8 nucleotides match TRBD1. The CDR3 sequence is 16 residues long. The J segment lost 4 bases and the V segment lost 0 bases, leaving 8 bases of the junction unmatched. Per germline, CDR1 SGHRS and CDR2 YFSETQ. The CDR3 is CASSLGGQGAVETQYF. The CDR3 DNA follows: TGCGCCAGCAGCTTGGGTGGACAGGGAGCGGTAGAGACCCAGTACTTC.

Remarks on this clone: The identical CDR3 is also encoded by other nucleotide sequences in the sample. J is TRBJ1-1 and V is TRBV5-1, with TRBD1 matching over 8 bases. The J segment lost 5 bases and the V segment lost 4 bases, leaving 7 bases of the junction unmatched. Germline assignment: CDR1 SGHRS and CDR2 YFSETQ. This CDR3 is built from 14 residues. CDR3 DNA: TGCGCCAGCAGCCCTGGACAGGGAAGGACTGAAGCTTTCTTT. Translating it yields CASSPGQGRTEAFF.

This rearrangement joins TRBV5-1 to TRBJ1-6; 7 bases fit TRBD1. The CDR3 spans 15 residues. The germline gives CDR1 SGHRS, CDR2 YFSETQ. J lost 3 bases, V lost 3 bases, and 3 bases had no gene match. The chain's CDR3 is CASSSRDSYNSPLHF. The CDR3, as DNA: TGCGCCAGCAGCTCCCGGGACAGCTATAATTCACCCCTCCACTTT.